Listed here are 28 T cell receptor beta chains from one sample, sequenced in a study of shared clonotypes between healthy human individuals. Libraries were prepared by immunoSEQ multiplex PCR; TCRdb keeps only in-frame clonotypes and omits some of them. The data show over 1.5 million clones, with 98% seen just once and about 0.45% held by the top ten. Material for sequencing was naive CD4+ T cells sorted from blood. Described subset: CD45RA+ positively selected. These receptors originate from a man in his thirties or forties in good health.

The chain couples TRBV6-1 to TRBJ2-7; TRBD2 matches at 9 bases. Germline assignment: CDR1 MNHNS and CDR2 SASEGT. This CDR3 has 14 amino acids. With 1 base clipped from V and 4 bases from J, the junction kept 2 bases outside the gene matches. CDR3 DNA: TGTGCCAGCAGTGAAGGCGGGAGGGGGTACGAGCAGTACTTC. Its protein product is CASSEGGRGYEQYF.

This clone was seen only once. The same CDR3 can be traced to other DNA sequences in this sample. This sequence joins TRBV15 and TRBJ1-1; D is undetermined. Germline CDR1 is LNHNV and CDR2 is YYDKDF (reference sequence). The germline V and J ends were trimmed by 1 base and 1 base, with 7 bases remaining between them. The CDR3 totals 14 residues. CDR3 sequence: CATSRGRQNTEAFF. The CDR3 DNA reads as TGTGCCACCAGCAGAGGACGGCAGAACACTGAAGCTTTCTTT.

V usage is TRBV6-1 and J usage is TRBJ1-5; a weak D match, TRBD1 (6 bases). CDR3 size: 17 residues. The germline V and J ends were trimmed by 2 bases and 0 bases, with 14 bases remaining between them. Per germline, CDR1 MNHNS and CDR2 SASEGT. The CDR3 loop is CASSERGQVFSNQPQHF. The CDR3 DNA reads as TGTGCCAGCAGTGAACGGGGGCAGGTCTTTAGCAATCAGCCCCAGCATTTT.

The chain joins TRBV11-2 to TRBJ2-7, with a possible D match to TRBD1 (5 bases). Trimming took off 1 base at V and 5 bases at J, with 9 bases between the two ends. The CDR3 totals 13 residues. The germline CDR1 and CDR2 sequences are SGHAT and FQNNGV. The CDR3 coding sequence is TGTGCCAGCAGCTTAGTCCAGGGCCACGAGCAGTACTTC. Protein: CASSLVQGHEQYF.

V gene TRBV9 combines with J gene TRBJ2-2; D uncertain. CDR1 is SGDLS and CDR2 is YYNGEE in the germline V gene. V was pared by 0 bases and J by 7 bases, with 13 bases between. CDR3 size: 15 residues. The CDR3 region has the DNA TGTGCCAGCAGCGTAGGGTCCTCTGTCGGCGGGGAGCTGTTTTTT. This sequence encodes CASSVGSSVGGELFF. Using reference TRBV9 and TRBJ2-2 for the parts outside the CDR3, the full variable domain is DSGVTQTPKHLITATGQRVTLRCSPRSGDLSVYWYQQSLDQGLQFLIQYYNGEERAKGNILERFSAQQFPDLHSELNLSSLELGDSALYFCASSVGSSVGGELFFGEGSRLTVL.

The rearrangement joins TRBV29-1 to TRBJ1-2; 7 positions match TRBD1. This CDR3 spans 14 amino acids. V lost 3 bases to trimming and J lost 4 bases; unmatched junction nucleotides: 8. Germline V CDR1 and CDR2: SQVTM, ANQGSEA. As DNA, the CDR3 is TGCAGCGTTGAGGGACAGTTGAGGGGCTATGGCTACACCTTC. Protein product: CSVEGQLRGYGYTF.

The chain has TRBV7-9 and TRBJ2-5; a possible D gene is TRBD1 (6 bases). The germline V gene encodes CDR1 SEHNR and CDR2 FQNEAQ (reference sequence). Trimming left V 5 bases short and J 5 bases short, with 21 bases between. The CDR3 totals 16 residues. CDR3 loop: CASSPIYREVVETQYF. DNA of the CDR3: TGTGCCAGCAGCCCGATATACAGGGAAGTAGTGGAGACCCAGTACTTC. The whole variable domain, filled in from reference TRBV7-9 and TRBJ2-5, reads DTGVSQNPRHKITKRGQNVTFRCDPISEHNRLYWYRQTLGQGPEFLTYFQNEAQLEKSRLLSDRFSAERPKGSFSTLEIQRTEQGDSAMYLCASSPIYREVVETQYFGPGTRLLVL.

This clone was seen just once. This chain connects TRBV2 to TRBJ2-2; unclear D gene. Between the trimmed V and J ends, which lost 6 bases and 3 bases, there was a span of 8 bases. Germline-derived CDR1 and CDR2 are SNHLY and FYNNEI. This CDR3 has 13 amino acids. The CDR3 DNA reads as TGTGCCAGCAGAGCCCGGGACACCGGGGAGCTGTTTTTT. Encoded protein: CASRARDTGELFF.

The gene calls are TRBV5-1 and TRBJ1-3; D call uncertain. Looked up from germline, CDR1 is SGHRS and CDR2 is YFSETQ. CDR3 length: 15 residues. Trimming removed 5 bases at V and 4 bases at J, with 16 bases between. The CDR3 nucleotides are TGCGCCAGCAGACTTGGCACAGCAGGAGGAAACACCATATATTTT. This translates into CASRLGTAGGNTIYF.

J is TRBJ2-4 and V is TRBV6-5; 10 positions agree with TRBD2. The CDR3 contains 14 residues. The trim removed 7 bases at V and 6 bases at J, leaving 6 bases unmatched. Germline CDR1 and CDR2: MNHEY and SVGAGI. This CDR3 reads CASTPSGGGNIQYF. CDR3 DNA: TGTGCCAGCACTCCCAGCGGGGGGGGAAACATTCAGTACTTC.

The J gene is TRBJ2-7, the V gene TRBV28, with D maybe TRBD2 (6 bases). V was pared by 7 bases and J by 2 bases, with 21 bases between. The CDR3 runs to 16 residues. CDR1 and CDR2 (germline): MDHEN, SYDVKM. The CDR3 sequence is CASTLGGGALAYEQYF. Written as DNA, the CDR3 is TGTGCCAGCACTCTCGGAGGAGGGGCACTCGCCTACGAGCAGTACTTC.

The rearrangement joins TRBV9 to TRBJ2-3; D unresolved. CDR3 length equals 14 residues. V lost 4 bases and J 2 bases, leaving 11 bases between the germline ends. In germline, CDR1 is SGDLS, CDR2 YYNGEE. The CDR3, as DNA: TGTGCCAGCAGCACCGGGCCATACACAGATACGCAGTATTTT. Amino acid sequence: CASSTGPYTDTQYF.

About this clone itself: Additional DNA sequences in this sample encode the identical CDR3. This rearrangement joins TRBV14 to TRBJ1-1; D is ambiguous. This CDR3 comprises 14 residues. V lost 1 base to trimming and J lost 0 bases, with 6 bases between them. Germline lookup yields CDR1 SGHDN and CDR2 FVKESK. The CDR3 loop reads CASSQVSLNTEAFF. CDR3 nucleotides: TGTGCCAGCAGCCAAGTCTCACTGAACACTGAAGCTTTCTTT.

The rearrangement uses TRBV6-1 and TRBJ2-5, with D uncertain. This CDR3 contains 13 residues. Germline CDR1 is MNHNS and CDR2 is SASEGT. The V and J ends lost 3 bases and 1 base respectively, with 6 bases between them. The CDR3: CASSEAIQETQYF. The CDR3 DNA sequence: TGTGCCAGCAGTGAGGCTATCCAAGAGACCCAGTACTTC.

The chain links TRBV19 to TRBJ2-7; 10 nucleotides match TRBD1. Losses at the gene ends were 4 bases for V and 0 bases for J; bases not matched to a gene: 6. The CDR3 loop spans 16 amino acids. The V gene's germline CDR1 is LNHDA and CDR2 SQIVND (reference sequence). CDR3 protein: CASSTSGTGASYEQYF. The CDR3 coding sequence is TGTGCCAGTAGTACAAGCGGGACAGGGGCCTCCTACGAGCAGTACTTC.

This clone was counted a single time. As DNA, the CDR3 is TGTGCCAGCTCACCATCCTCGGGGGGGCGGCTGGACACTGAAGCTTTCTTT. It encodes CASSPSSGGRLDTEAFF. The J gene is TRBJ1-1, the V gene TRBV18, with D possibly TRBD1 on 6 matching bases. The CDR3 has 17 residues. Germline values: CDR1 KGHSH, CDR2 LQKENI. V was cut by 2 bases and J by 3 bases, with 19 bases left in between.

J is TRBJ1-2 and V is TRBV7-2, with D possibly being TRBD1 (5 bases). V lost 1 base and J lost 5, with 11 bases in between. CDR1 is SGHTA, CDR2 FQGNSA, per germline. CDR3 length equals 14 residues. CDR3: CASSLEGPNYGYTF. For the CDR3, the DNA is TGTGCCAGCAGCTTAGAGGGGCCGAATTATGGCTACACCTTC. The entire variable domain, with the rest obtained from reference TRBV7-2 and TRBJ1-2, is as follows: GAGVSQSPSNKVTEKGKDVELRCDPISGHTALYWYRQSLGQGLEFLIYFQGNSAPDKSGLPSDRFSAERTGGSVSTLTIQRTQQEDSAVYLCASSLEGPNYGYTFGSGTRLTVV.

This clone has a single count. The chain carries TRBV7-2 and TRBJ1-2; possible D gene TRBD1, 6 bases. The CDR3 sequence is 14 residues long. CDR1 is SGHTA and CDR2 is FQGNSA in the germline V gene. Trimming removed 2 bases from V and 6 bases from J, with 13 bases in between. The CDR3: CASSLLWTADGYTF. CDR3 nucleotides: TGTGCCAGCAGCTTACTCTGGACAGCCGATGGCTACACCTTC.

The chain recombines TRBV27 with TRBJ2-3, with TRBD2 as a possible D gene (6 bases). Germline V gene sequence: CDR1 MNHEY, CDR2 SMNVEV (reference sequence). CDR3 length equals 17 residues. V was shortened by 1 base and J by 1 base, with 15 bases between the two germline ends. The CDR3 DNA reads as TGTGCCAGCAGTTTATTGGGGGGTGTGGTGGGCACAGATACGCAGTATTTT. Its protein product is CASSLLGGVVGTDTQYF.

A remark on this clone: The sample holds other DNA sequences that translate to the same CDR3. This chain links TRBV7-2 with TRBJ2-7; D unclear. The CDR3 has 11 residues. The germline gives CDR1 SGHTA, CDR2 FQGNSA. Trimming took 1 base from V and 7 from J, leaving 5 bases between them. As DNA, the CDR3 is TGTGCCAGCAGCTTAGAGCGAGAGCAGTACTTC. This codes for CASSLEREQYF.

The chain combines TRBV11-2 with TRBJ1-2, with a weak D call TRBD1 (5 bases). The CDR3 consists of 18 residues. In germline, CDR1 is SGHAT, CDR2 FQNNGV. V shed 0 bases and J shed 1 base, with 18 bases lying between them. Here the CDR3 DNA reads TGTGCCAGCAGCTTAGAGACCGTTGCCGGGACTAATAACTATGGCTACACCTTC. Its translation: CASSLETVAGTNNYGYTF.

The V and J genes are TRBV18 and TRBJ2-7; the match to TRBD1 covers 8 bases. V trimming: 5 bases; J trimming: 6 bases; junction bases outside the gene matches: 6. The CDR3 runs to 13 residues. Germline V CDR1 and CDR2: KGHSH, LQKENI. CDR3 nucleotides: TGTGCCAGCTCAGCGGACAGGGAAGGCGAGCAGTACTTC. Amino acids: CASSADREGEQYF.

The gene calls are TRBV2 and TRBJ1-5; possibly TRBD1 for D (6 bases). The V and J ends lost 1 base and 3 bases respectively, with 13 bases between them. The germline V gene has CDR1 SNHLY and CDR2 FYNNEI. The CDR3 totals 16 residues. The CDR3 reads CASSEESGQINQPQHF. In DNA form, the CDR3 reads TGTGCCAGCAGTGAAGAAAGTGGACAGATCAATCAGCCCCAGCATTTT.

CDR3 sequence (DNA): TGTGCCAGCAGCCGAAACTACCAAGAGACCCAGTACTTC. As protein: CASSRNYQETQYF. The chain joins TRBV5-5 to TRBJ2-5; no reliable D call. This CDR3 comprises 13 residues. Germline values: CDR1 SGHKS, CDR2 YYEKEE (reference sequence). V gave up 4 bases and J gave up 0 bases, with 7 bases separating them.

The CDR3 spells CASQPFDGTEAFF. CDR3 sequence (DNA): TGCGCCAGCCAGCCCTTTGATGGCACTGAAGCTTTCTTT. This chain links TRBV5-1 with TRBJ1-1; D ambiguous. This CDR3 region has 13 residues. V lost 7 bases to trimming and J lost 4 bases, with 14 bases between them. The V gene's germline CDR1 is SGHRS and CDR2 YFSETQ.

V and J are TRBV6-5 and TRBJ2-7; TRBD1 aligns across 8 bases. The CDR3 runs 15 residues. Germline V gene data show CDR1 as MNHEY and CDR2 as SVGAGI. J lost 3 bases, V lost 2 bases, and 6 bases had no gene match. In DNA form, the CDR3 reads TGTGCCAGCAGTTACCCAGGACAGGGTATCTACGAGCAGTACTTC. It is translated as CASSYPGQGIYEQYF.

As concerns this clone: The sample has other DNA sequences that encode this CDR3 too. This rearrangement joins TRBV7-8 to TRBJ2-7; D might be TRBD2 (6 bases). The V end lost 1 base, the J end lost 1 base, and 8 bases lay between the germline ends. CDR3 length: 14 residues. Looked up from germline, CDR1 is SGHVS and CDR2 is FQNEAQ. The CDR3 DNA sequence: TGTGCCAGCAGCTTAGGGCTAGCGTCCTACGAGCAGTACTTC. Its protein product is CASSLGLASYEQYF.

With regard to this clone: The sample holds other DNA sequences that translate to the same CDR3. The V gene is TRBV18, the J gene TRBJ1-2, with 9 positions matching TRBD1. CDR3 length: 14 residues. V was pared by 2 bases and J by 5 bases, with 3 bases of the junction left unmatched. Germline loops: CDR1 KGHSH, CDR2 LQKENI. CDR3 sequence: CASSPTGTGYGYTF. CDR3 nucleotide sequence: TGTGCCAGCTCACCAACCGGGACAGGGTATGGCTACACCTTC.